The clone carrying this T cell receptor beta chain turned up a few times. This sample is part of a study of blood T cell repertoires in COVID-19. Study-level information: The study drew acute and convalescent COVID-19 samples from the United States, Italy and Spain. T cells, B-cell-depleted T cells, or PBMCs provided the cDNA or gDNA that served as material.

The CDR3 loop spans 12 amino acids. Germline CDR1 is SEHNR and CDR2 is FQNEAQ (reference sequence). With 10 bases removed from V and 7 bases from J, the gap between germline ends came to 14 bases. Per the original methods: Amplification with reference gene primers provided the estimates of nucleated cell counts. Only in-frame clones appear in the TCRdb table, and some are missing; sequencing was by immunoSEQ multiplex PCR. Clone size and the V and J calls come from that table; the DNA yielded D and trimming. Of 200,000 or so clones listed, about nine tenths are singletons. The V call is TRBV7-9, the J call TRBJ1-5; TRBD1 is a possible D gene (6 bases). The material sequenced was peripheral blood. This receptor was obtained from a man aged 45-65 years with acute or convalescent COVID-19. CDR3: CATTGGGQPQHF. Here the CDR3 DNA reads TGTGCCACCACTGGGGGGGGCCAGCCCCAGCATTTT.